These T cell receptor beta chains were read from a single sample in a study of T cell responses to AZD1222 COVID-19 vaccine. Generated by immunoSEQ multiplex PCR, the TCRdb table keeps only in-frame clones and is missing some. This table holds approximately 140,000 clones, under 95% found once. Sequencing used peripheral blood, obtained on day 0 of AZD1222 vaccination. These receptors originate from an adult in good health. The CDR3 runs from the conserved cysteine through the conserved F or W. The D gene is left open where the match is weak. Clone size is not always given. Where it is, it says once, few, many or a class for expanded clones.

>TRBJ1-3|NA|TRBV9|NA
TGTGCCAGCAGCGTAGTAGGCTCAGACGGAAACACCATATATTTT
CASSVVGSDGNTIYF
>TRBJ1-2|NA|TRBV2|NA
TGTGCCAGCAGTGAAGAGGGTTTGCTGGATGGCTACACCTTC
CASSEEGLLDGYTF
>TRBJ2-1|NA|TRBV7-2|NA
TGTGCCAGCAACCTGATACTCCGGAATGAGCAGTTCTTC
CASNLILRNEQFF
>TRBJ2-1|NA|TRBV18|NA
TGTGCCAGCTCACCACCCCCCGGAGCTGAGGAGCAGTTCTTC
CASSPPPGAEEQFF
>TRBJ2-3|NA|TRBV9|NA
TGTGCCAGCAGCGTCAGAGCGGGTTCGGATACGCAGTATTTT
CASSVRAGSDTQYF
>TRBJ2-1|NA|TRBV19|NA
TGTGCCAGTAAGCTGCGCGCGGCGTCCTACAATGAGCAGTTCTTC
CASKLRAASYNEQFF
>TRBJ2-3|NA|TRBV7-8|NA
TGTGCCAGCACCCAGATCGGAGATACGCAGTATTTT
CASTQIGDTQYF
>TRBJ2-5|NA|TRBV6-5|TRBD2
TGTGCCAGCAGTTACTCGAACGGGGGGTGGGAGACCCAGTACTTC
CASSYSNGGWETQYF
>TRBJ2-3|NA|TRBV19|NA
TGTGCCAGTACCCGGGACTCCTCGGCGGTAGATACGCAGTATTTT
CASTRDSSAVDTQYF
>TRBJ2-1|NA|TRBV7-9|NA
TGTGCCAGCAGCTTCTCCGCGCTAGCCCATGAGCAGTTCTTC
CASSFSALAHEQFF
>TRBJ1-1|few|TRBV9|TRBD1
TGTGCCAGCAGCGTTGAGGGACAGCCCATGAACACTGAAGCTTTCTTT
CASSVEGQPMNTEAFF
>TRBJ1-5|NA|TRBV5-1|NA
TGCGCCAGCAGCCCCTCCCCGGGAAGCAATCAGCCCCAGCATTTT
CASSPSPGSNQPQHF
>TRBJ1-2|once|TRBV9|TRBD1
TGTGCCAGCAGCCCGCGGACAGGGTCGAACTATGGCTACACCTTC
CASSPRTGSNYGYTF
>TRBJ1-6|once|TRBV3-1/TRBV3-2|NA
TGTGCCAGCAGCCAGGCCCGGACGGAGAATTCACCCCTCCACTTT
CASSQARTENSPLHF
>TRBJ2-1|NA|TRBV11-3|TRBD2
TGTGCCAGCAGCTTAGACGGACTAGCGGGGGGCACCTACAATGAGCAGTTCTTC
CASSLDGLAGGTYNEQFF
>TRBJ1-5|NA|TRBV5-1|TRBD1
TGCGCCAGCAGCCGGGGACAGGGGCTAGATCAGCCCCAGCATTTT
CASSRGQGLDQPQHF
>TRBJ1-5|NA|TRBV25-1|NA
TGTGCCAGCAGTGACCGGGACGGCGTCAATCAGCCCCAGCATTTT
CASSDRDGVNQPQHF
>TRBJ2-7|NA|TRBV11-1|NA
TGTGCCAGCAGCTTGGCTAGTCCCTACGAGCAGTACTTC
CASSLASPYEQYF
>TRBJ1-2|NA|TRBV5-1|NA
TGCGCCAGCAGCTTCGGAGGGGTTTCTAACTATGGCTACACCTTC
CASSFGGVSNYGYTF
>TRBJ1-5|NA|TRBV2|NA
TGTGCCAGCACCTCCCGGATCGCAGGGAATCAGCCCCAGCATTTT
CASTSRIAGNQPQHF
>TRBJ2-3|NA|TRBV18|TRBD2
TGTGCCAGCTCACCACGGACTAGCGGGGCTGGGGATACGCAGTATTTT
CASSPRTSGAGDTQYF
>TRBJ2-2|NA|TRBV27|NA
TGTGCCAGCAGTCCCCAGGGGTCGAACACCGGGGAGCTGTTTTTT
CASSPQGSNTGELFF
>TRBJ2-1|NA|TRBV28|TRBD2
TGTGCCACCCTGCCGGGACTAGCGGGGTCGAGCTCCTACAATGAGCAGTTCTTC
CATLPGLAGSSSYNEQFF
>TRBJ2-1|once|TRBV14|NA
TGTGCCAGCAGCCTGCGGGGTCTAGCCGACAATGAGCAGTTCTTC
CASSLRGLADNEQFF
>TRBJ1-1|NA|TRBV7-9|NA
TGTGCCAGCAGCTTAGCGGGCGAAGCTTTCTTT
CASSLAGEAFF
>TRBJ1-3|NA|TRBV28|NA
TGTGCCAGCAGTTTAACAGGCGTTGGAAACACCATATATTTT
CASSLTGVGNTIYF
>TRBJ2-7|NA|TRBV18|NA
TGTGCCAGCTCACCGACCTCCTCGTTCTACGAGCAGTACTTC
CASSPTSSFYEQYF
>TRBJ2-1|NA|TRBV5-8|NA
TGTGCCAGCAGCCCCTTTAGCGGAAGCTCCTACAATGAGCAGTTCTTC
CASSPFSGSSYNEQFF
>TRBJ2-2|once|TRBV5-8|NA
TGTGCCAGCAGCCGGTGGGACACCGGGGAGCTGTTTTTT
CASSRWDTGELFF
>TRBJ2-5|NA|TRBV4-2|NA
TGTGCCAGCAGCCAAGCTGTGGGGCCGGTAGAGACCCAGTACTTC
CASSQAVGPVETQYF
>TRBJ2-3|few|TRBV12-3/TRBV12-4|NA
TGTGCCAGCAGACACACTAGCACAGATACGCAGTATTTT
CASRHTSTDTQYF
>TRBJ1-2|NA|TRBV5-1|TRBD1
TGCGCCAGCAGCGCCCGACAGGGGGCTGGGTATGGCTACACCTTC
CASSARQGAGYGYTF
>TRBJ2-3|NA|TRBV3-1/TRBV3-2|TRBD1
TGTGCCAGCAGCCAAGGAACAGGGGATTATACGCAGTATTTT
CASSQGTGDYTQYF
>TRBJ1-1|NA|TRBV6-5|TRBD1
TGTGCCAGCAGTTACTCAACAGGGGCAAACACTGAAGCTTTCTTT
CASSYSTGANTEAFF
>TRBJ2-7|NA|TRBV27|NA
TGTGCCAGCAGTCCGGGGATTGACAGAACCTCCTACGAGCAGTACTTC
CASSPGIDRTSYEQYF
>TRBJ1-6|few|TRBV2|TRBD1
TGTGCCAGCAGAGACAGACAGGGGCGAGATAATTCACCCCTCCACTTT
CASRDRQGRDNSPLHF
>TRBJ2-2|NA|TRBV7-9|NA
TGTGCCAGCAGCTTAACGACCGTCCCCGGGGAGCTGTTTTTT
CASSLTTVPGELFF
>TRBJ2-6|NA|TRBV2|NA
TGTGCCAGCAGGGGTACAGTCTCTGGGGCCAACGTCCTGACTTTC
CASRGTVSGANVLTF
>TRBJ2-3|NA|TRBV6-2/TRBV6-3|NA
TGTGCCAGCAGTTACTGGACCGGACTCCCAGGGGATACGCAGTATTTT
CASSYWTGLPGDTQYF
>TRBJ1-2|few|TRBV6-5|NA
TGTGCCACCCGGACATCTGGGCACTATGGCTACACCTTC
CATRTSGHYGYTF
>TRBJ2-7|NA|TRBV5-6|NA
TGTGCCAGCAGCTCCTACGGGGTAAGGGGAGGTAACGAGCAGTACTTC
CASSSYGVRGGNEQYF
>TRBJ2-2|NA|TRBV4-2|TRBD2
TGTGCCAGCAGCCAACGGACTAGGGGCGGGGAGCTGTTTTTT
CASSQRTRGGELFF
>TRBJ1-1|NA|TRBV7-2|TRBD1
TGTGCCAGCAGCTTAGGGGACAGGGAAGCTTTCTTT
CASSLGDREAFF
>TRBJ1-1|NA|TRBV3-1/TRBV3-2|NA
TGTGCCAGCAGCCACTGGATGGCCAACACTGAAGCTTTCTTT
CASSHWMANTEAFF
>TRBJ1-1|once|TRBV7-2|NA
TGTGCCAGCAGCTTCTCCGGGACGGCTTCTATTACTGAAGCTTTCTTT
CASSFSGTASITEAFF